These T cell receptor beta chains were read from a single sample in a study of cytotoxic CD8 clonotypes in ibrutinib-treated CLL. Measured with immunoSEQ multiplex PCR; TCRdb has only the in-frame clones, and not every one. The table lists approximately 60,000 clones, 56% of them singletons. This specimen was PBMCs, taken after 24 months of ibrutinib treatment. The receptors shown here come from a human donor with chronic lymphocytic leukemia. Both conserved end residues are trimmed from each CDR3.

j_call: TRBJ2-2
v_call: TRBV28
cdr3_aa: ASSLTAGSTGELF

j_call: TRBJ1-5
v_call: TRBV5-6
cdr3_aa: ASSLGTGGRNQPQH

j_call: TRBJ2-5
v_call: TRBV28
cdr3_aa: ASSLLYRDPESQETQY

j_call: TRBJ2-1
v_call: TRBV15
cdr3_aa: ATSRPSGRARAYNEQF

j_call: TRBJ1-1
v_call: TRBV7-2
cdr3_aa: ASSLVRPGQSAF

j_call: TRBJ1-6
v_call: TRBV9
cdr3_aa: ASSVLGQGHGSPLH

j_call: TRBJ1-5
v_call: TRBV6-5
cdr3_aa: ASSLDRAYQPQH

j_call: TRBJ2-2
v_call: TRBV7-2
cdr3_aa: ASRLGQTGELF

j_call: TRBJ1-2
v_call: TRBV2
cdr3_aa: ASSGTGANYGYT

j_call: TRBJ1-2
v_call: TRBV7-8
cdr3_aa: ASSLVQGAYGYT

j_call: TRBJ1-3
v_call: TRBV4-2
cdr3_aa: ASSQGDRAVGNTIY

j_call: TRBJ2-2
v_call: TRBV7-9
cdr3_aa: ATRDREWTGELF

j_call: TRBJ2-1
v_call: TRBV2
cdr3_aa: ASSPPGDKDNEQF

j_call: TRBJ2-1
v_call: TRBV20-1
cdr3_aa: SARIVSEQF

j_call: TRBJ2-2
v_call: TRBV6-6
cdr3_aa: ASSYPTSGGPGELF

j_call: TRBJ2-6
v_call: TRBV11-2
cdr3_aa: ASSLEGVGANVLT

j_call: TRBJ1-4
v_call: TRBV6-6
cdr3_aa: ASSYGGRGEKLF

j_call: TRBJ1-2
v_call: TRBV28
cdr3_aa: ASSLVQGALFGYGYT

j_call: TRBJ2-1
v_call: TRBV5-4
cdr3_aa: ASSLALFGGAGEQF

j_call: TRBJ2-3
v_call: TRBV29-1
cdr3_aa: SEGQGPDTQY

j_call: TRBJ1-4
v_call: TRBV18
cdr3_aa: ASSPGHGFREKLF

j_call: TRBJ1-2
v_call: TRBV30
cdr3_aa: AGTALATNYGYT

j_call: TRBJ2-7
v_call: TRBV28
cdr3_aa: ASSFGTGTREQY

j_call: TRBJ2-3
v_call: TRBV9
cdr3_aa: ASMRGVDTDTQY

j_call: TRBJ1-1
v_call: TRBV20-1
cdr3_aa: SAITATEAF

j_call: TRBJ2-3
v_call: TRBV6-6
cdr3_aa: ASSYRAATDTQY

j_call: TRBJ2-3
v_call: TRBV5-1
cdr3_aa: ASSLVPAGGPDTQY